This T cell receptor (beta chain) comes out of a study of cytomegalovirus exposure and HLA in healthy donors. Study in general: A data release that came early held 75 million to 85 million unique TCRs from HLA-typed donors.

General study points: The likely origin of a cluster of highly shared sequence variants was a sequencing artifact. Later analysis revealed greater clonal expansion in HLA-associated TCR beta chains than in equally common others.

As regards this clone: The antigen remains undetermined.

CDR1 and CDR2 from the germline V gene are SGHRS and YFSETQ. The CDR3 is 17 residues long. PCR primers comprised 60 Vbeta and 13 Jbeta primers. Measured with immunoSEQ multiplex PCR; TCRdb has only the in-frame clones, and not every one. The data contain fewer than 110,000 clones, around 79% of them seen just once; the ten biggest clones take up about 1.9%. Material for sequencing was PBMCs. This rearrangement joins TRBV5-1 to TRBJ2-5, with 11 bases aligning to TRBD2. The J call may be mistaken, given a closer DNA end match to TRBJ2-7. The source is a woman in her 40s in good health and CMV-seronegative. The CDR3 loop reads CASSLESQTSGAYEQYF. The CDR3 DNA reads TGCGCCAGCAGCTTGGAATCCCAGACTAGCGGGGCCTACGAGCAGTACTTC.